Shown below are 28 T cell receptor beta chains from a single sample sequenced in a study of T-cell reconstitution after alpha-beta-depleted transplantation in children. TCRbeta library preparation incorporated unique molecular identifiers. TCRdb independently ran MiXCR on the PCR reads; one entry per CDR3 protein. The data contain about 230,000 distinct CDR3 sequences, approximately 9.7% of them seen just once; the ten biggest clones take up over 4.5%. This material consisted of PBMCs from the stem cell graft donor, taken from the stem cell graft. The source is a human donor who donated a stem cell graft to a child with SCID.

This clonotype was found many times. This chain uses TRBV10-3 with TRBJ1-1; TRBD1 matches 9 bases. This CDR3 has 15 residues. Per the germline V gene, CDR1 is ENHRY and CDR2 is SYGVKD. V dropped 4 bases and J dropped 3; count of bases not matched to a gene: 6. Here the CDR3 reads CAISVRQGGDTEAFF. The CDR3 bases are TGTGCCATCAGTGTCCGACAGGGGGGGGACACTGAAGCTTTCTTT.

The table lists this clonotype with many counts. The CDR3: CASRPSLSSPLHF. CDR3 nucleotide sequence: TGTGCCAGCAGGCCCTCGCTGAGTTCACCCCTCCACTTT. The genes are TRBV12-3 or TRBV12-4 and TRBJ1-6; D uncertain. Trimming cost V 6 bases and J 9 bases, with 12 bases left between them. CDR3 length equals 13 residues.

The CDR3 reads CASSKPQGGWNQPQHF. CDR3 bases: TGTGCCAGCAGTAAGCCCCAGGGAGGATGGAATCAGCCCCAGCATTTT. The rearrangement links TRBV6-2 or TRBV6-3 to TRBJ1-5, with D perhaps matching TRBD1 (5 bases). The ends were cut back, 5 bases at V and 4 bases at J, with 18 bases in the middle. The germline gives CDR1 MNHEY, CDR2 SVGEGT. CDR3 length: 16 amino acids.

At least ten counts were recorded for this clonotype. The chain carries TRBV29-1 and TRBJ2-3, with D unclear. The germline V gene has CDR1 SQVTM and CDR2 ANQGSEA. V was clipped by 2 bases and J by 5 bases, with 8 bases between them. The CDR3 length is 12 residues. This CDR3 is CSVERGGDTQYF. The CDR3 DNA is TGCAGCGTTGAACGAGGTGGAGATACGCAGTATTTT.

This clonotype was counted a few times. V gene TRBV7-6 combines with J gene TRBJ2-3; no clear D gene. CDR1 is SGHVS and CDR2 is FNYEAQ in the germline V gene. The CDR3 has 13 amino acids. The V gene lost 5 bases and the J gene lost 5 bases, with 11 bases spanning the gap. CDR3 bases: TGTGCCAGCAGCCGGATTTCGGGAGATACGCAGTATTTT. It translates to CASSRISGDTQYF.

This clonotype was seen at least ten times. This chain links TRBV3-1 with TRBJ1-2; TRBD1 agrees at 7 bases. Germline CDR1 LGHDT, CDR2 YNNKEL (reference sequence). V lost 1 base and J lost 4; bases outside the gene matches: 6. The CDR3 loop spans 15 amino acids. CDR3 DNA sequence: TGTGCCAGCAGCCAAGCGGACAGGCCAGGCTATGGCTACACCTTC. Amino acids: CASSQADRPGYGYTF.

The J gene is TRBJ1-6, the V gene TRBV6-2 or TRBV6-3, with 10 positions matching TRBD1. This CDR3 spans 13 amino acids. V was clipped by 7 bases and J by 9 bases; unmatched bases: 3. Germline values: CDR1 MNHEY, CDR2 SVGEGT. CDR3 region: CASKGTGASPLHF. In DNA form, the CDR3 reads TGTGCCAGCAAGGGGACAGGGGCTTCACCCCTCCACTTT.

This clonotype was picked up many times. The chain recombines TRBV10-3 with TRBJ2-5; D may be TRBD2 (6 bases). Germline loops: CDR1 ENHRY, CDR2 SYGVKD. The CDR3 loop spans 16 amino acids. Trimming shortened V by 1 base and J by 1 base, and 13 bases separated the two germline ends. The CDR3 region is CAISELGGTFQETQYF. The CDR3 DNA follows: TGTGCCATCAGTGAGTTGGGAGGTACCTTCCAAGAGACCCAGTACTTC.

This chain connects TRBV7-9 to TRBJ2-1; possible D gene TRBD2, 6 bases. The CDR3 totals 16 residues. Trimming cost V 2 bases and J 5 bases, with 16 bases left between them. Germline assignment: CDR1 SEHNR and CDR2 FQNEAQ (reference sequence). DNA for the CDR3: TGTGCCAGCAGCTTAAGCATCCCGGGAGTTAACAATGAGCAGTTCTTC. Translating it yields CASSLSIPGVNNEQFF.

This sequence joins TRBV3-1 and TRBJ1-1; 9 positions match TRBD1. The CDR3 is made up of 18 amino acids. After removal of 11 bases from V and 1 base from J, the junction contained 20 bases not matched to a gene. Germline values: CDR1 LGHDT, CDR2 YNNKEL (reference sequence). CDR3 coding DNA: TGTGCCTGCACCAAAAACCCACTCTGGACAGGGGCGAACACTGAAGCTTTCTTT. As protein: CACTKNPLWTGANTEAFF. The full variable domain, rest sourced from reference TRBV3-1 and TRBJ1-1, is DTAVSQTPKYLVTQMGNDKSIKCEQNLGHDTMYWYKQDSKKFLKIMFSYNNKELIINETVPNRFSPKSPDKAHLNLHINSLELGDSAVYFCACTKNPLWTGANTEAFFGQGTRLTVV.

This clonotype was seen many times. This chain joins TRBV5-1 and TRBJ2-3; D is ambiguous. With 5 bases removed from V and 3 bases from J, the gap between germline ends came to 4 bases. The CDR3 is made up of 11 amino acids. Germline lookup yields CDR1 SGHRS and CDR2 YFSETQ. This CDR3 is CASRETDTQYF. In nucleotides, the CDR3 is TGCGCCAGCAGGGAAACAGATACGCAGTATTTT.

This clonotype was seen many times. V and J are TRBV7-2 and TRBJ2-5; D is unresolved. The CDR3 covers 12 residues. Germline lookup yields CDR1 SGHTA and CDR2 FQGNSA. V was trimmed by 3 bases and J by 4 bases, leaving 6 bases between them. The CDR3, as DNA: TGTGCCAGCAGCTTTCGTCGAGAGACCCAGTACTTC. It specifies CASSFRRETQYF.

This clonotype was seen many times. The rearrangement uses TRBV12-3 or TRBV12-4 and TRBJ2-5; 12 bases align to TRBD1. The CDR3 covers 16 residues. V dropped 4 bases and J dropped 8; count of bases not matched to a gene: 11. The CDR3 spells CASSSPGTGGLGTQYF. The CDR3 bases are TGTGCCAGCAGTTCGCCCGGGACAGGGGGCTTGGGCACCCAGTACTTC.

This clonotype was detected many times. The J gene is TRBJ1-5, the V gene TRBV20-1; D is perhaps TRBD1 (5 bases). The germline gives CDR1 DFQATT, CDR2 SNEGSKA (reference sequence). This CDR3 spans 15 amino acids. Deletions cut 1 base from V and 3 bases from J, with 13 bases between. Here the CDR3 reads CSARVGGAPNQPQHF. The CDR3 nucleotides read TGCAGTGCTAGAGTGGGGGGAGCTCCCAATCAGCCCCAGCATTTT.

This clonotype was counted ten times or more. V usage is TRBV25-1 and J usage is TRBJ1-2, with a possible D match to TRBD1 (5 bases). The CDR3 totals 16 residues. Germline values: CDR1 MGHDK, CDR2 SYGVNS. V lost 5 bases and J lost 1, with 17 bases in between. The CDR3 nucleotides read TGTGCCAGCAGTAGACAGTTAGGCGCTTTTAACTATGGCTACACCTTC. Translated: CASSRQLGAFNYGYTF.

In this sample, this clonotype turned up a few times. This chain uses TRBV7-3 with TRBJ2-1, with a weak D call TRBD2 (5 bases). The CDR3 runs 15 residues. V was cut by 1 base and J by 4 bases, with 11 bases left in between. Germline V gives CDR1 SGHTA, CDR2 FQGTGA. The CDR3 bases are TGTGCCAGCAGCTTAATTGGCGGGCAGTACAATGAGCAGTTCTTC. As protein: CASSLIGGQYNEQFF.

The table lists this clonotype with many counts. The chain employs TRBV12-3 or TRBV12-4 and TRBJ1-2, with 11 nucleotides matching TRBD1. There are 15 residues in the CDR3. Unmatched junction bases numbered 3, after V lost 6 bases and J lost 0 bases. The CDR3 sequence is CASRPGQGANYGYTF. The CDR3, as DNA: TGTGCCAGCAGGCCGGGACAGGGGGCTAACTATGGCTACACCTTC.

V gene TRBV5-1 combines with J gene TRBJ1-5, with D unclear. The length of the CDR3 is 16 residues. CDR1 and CDR2 (germline): SGHRS, YFSETQ. V shed 5 bases and J shed 0 bases, with 15 bases lying between them. CDR3 sequence (DNA): TGCGCCAGCAGGAAGGACGGCGGGGATAGCAATCAGCCCCAGCATTTT. This sequence encodes CASRKDGGDSNQPQHF.

The rearrangement links TRBV6-5 to TRBJ1-5; D call uncertain. Germline V gene sequence: CDR1 MNHEY, CDR2 SVGAGI. This CDR3 spans 14 amino acids. Trimming took off 2 bases at V and 7 bases at J, with 12 bases between the two ends. The chain's CDR3 is CASSYTLSYQPQHF. The DNA for the CDR3 is TGTGCCAGCAGTTACACCCTCTCGTACCAGCCCCAGCATTTT.

This clonotype was seen ten or more times. The chain employs TRBV5-1 and TRBJ1-6, with unresolved D. The CDR3 totals 13 residues. V lost 0 bases and J lost 8, with 6 bases in between. CDR1 is SGHRS and CDR2 is YFSETQ in the germline V gene. The CDR3 bases are TGCGCCAGCAGCTTGGAAACTGATTCACCCCTCCACTTT. Translated, it gives CASSLETDSPLHF.

This clonotype appeared many times. V is TRBV20-1 and J is TRBJ2-7; D might be TRBD2 (6 bases). CDR3 length: 15 residues. Trimming shortened V by 4 bases and J by 2 bases, and 18 bases separated the two germline ends. Germline CDR1 is DFQATT and CDR2 is SNEGSKA (reference sequence). The CDR3 sequence: CSAMGVRGGTYEQYF. The CDR3 DNA reads TGCAGTGCTATGGGAGTGAGGGGAGGAACCTACGAGCAGTACTTC.

This clonotype was seen a few times. A much bigger clone sits one base away, suggesting this may be a read error. This chain joins TRBV20-1 and TRBJ2-1, with TRBD2 matching 7 bases. The length of the CDR3 is 17 residues. Per germline, CDR1 DFQATT and CDR2 SNEGSKA (reference sequence). CDR3 sequence: CCARGISSGLQYDEQFF. The CDR3 bases are TGCTGTGCTAGAGGGATCTCTAGCGGATTACAATATGATGAGCAGTTCTTC.

Many counts were recorded for this clonotype. The gene calls are TRBV10-3 and TRBJ1-2, with 9 bases matching TRBD1. Germline V lookup: CDR1 ENHRY, CDR2 SYGVKD. Trimming at V came to 3 bases and at J to 4 bases, leaving 15 bases not matched to a gene. This CDR3 contains 18 residues. The CDR3 DNA is TGTGCCATCAGTGACCCTTGGACAGGGGAACGGGCGGCCTATGGCTACACCTTC. Amino acids: CAISDPWTGERAAYGYTF.

Many counts were recorded for this clonotype. V is TRBV9 and J is TRBJ2-2, with 10 bases that match TRBD1. The germline V gene encodes CDR1 SGDLS and CDR2 YYNGEE. Trimming took 2 bases from V and 3 from J; bases not matched to a gene: 4. The CDR3 consists of 16 residues. The DNA for the CDR3 is TGTGCCAGCAGCGTTTCCGGGACAGGGGACACCGGGGAGCTGTTTTTT. Protein product: CASSVSGTGDTGELFF.

Many counts were recorded for this clonotype. CDR3 DNA sequence: TGCGCCAGCAGCTTGGCGGGGGGAAGTGGCCCCTACAATGAGCAGTTCTTC. Protein sequence: CASSLAGGSGPYNEQFF. The chain links TRBV5-1 to TRBJ2-1; 7 positions agree with TRBD2. Germline-derived CDR1 and CDR2 are SGHRS and YFSETQ. Trimming took 0 bases from V and 2 from J; bases not matched to a gene: 8. CDR3 length: 17 residues.

In its sample, this clonotype was seen many times. The chain employs TRBV19 and TRBJ1-5; possible D gene TRBD1, 6 bases. CDR3 length equals 15 residues. The V end was cut by 1 base, the J end by 3 bases, with 10 bases between. Germline V gene data show CDR1 as LNHDA and CDR2 as SQIVND (reference sequence). CDR3 sequence: CASSIGQALNQPQHF. The CDR3, as DNA: TGTGCCAGTAGTATAGGACAGGCACTCAATCAGCCCCAGCATTTT.

This clonotype has at least ten counts. This rearrangement joins TRBV20-1 to TRBJ1-6; tentative D call: TRBD1 (5 bases). CDR1 and CDR2 from the germline V gene are DFQATT and SNEGSKA (reference sequence). Trimming shortened V by 1 base and J by 3 bases, and 13 bases separated the two germline ends. This CDR3 spans 16 amino acids. CDR3: CSARGGEAGYNSPLHF. CDR3 nucleotide sequence: TGCAGTGCTAGAGGGGGGGAGGCTGGCTATAATTCACCCCTCCACTTT.

This clonotype came up many times. This chain joins TRBV2 and TRBJ1-6; D gene ambiguous. Trimming stripped 4 bases from V and 4 bases from J, with 8 bases between. CDR1 and CDR2 from the germline V gene are SNHLY and FYNNEI. The CDR3 runs to 14 residues. The CDR3 loop reads CASSARNYNSPLHF. The CDR3 nucleotides read TGTGCCAGCAGTGCTCGGAATTATAATTCACCCCTCCACTTT.